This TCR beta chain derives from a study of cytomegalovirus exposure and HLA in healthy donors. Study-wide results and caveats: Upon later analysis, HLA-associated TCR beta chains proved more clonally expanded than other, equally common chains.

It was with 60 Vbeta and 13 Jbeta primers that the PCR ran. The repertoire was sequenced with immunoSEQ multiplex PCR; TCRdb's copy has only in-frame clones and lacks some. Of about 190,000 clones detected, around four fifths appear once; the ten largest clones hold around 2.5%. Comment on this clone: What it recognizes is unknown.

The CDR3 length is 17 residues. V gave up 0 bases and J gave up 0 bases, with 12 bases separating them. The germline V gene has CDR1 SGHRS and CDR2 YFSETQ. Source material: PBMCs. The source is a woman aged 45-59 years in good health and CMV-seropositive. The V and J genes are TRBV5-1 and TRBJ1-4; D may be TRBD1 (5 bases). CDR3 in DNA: TGCGCCAGCAGCTTGGCCGGGGGGGGAACAACTAATGAAAAACTGTTTTTT. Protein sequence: CASSLAGGGTTNEKLFF.